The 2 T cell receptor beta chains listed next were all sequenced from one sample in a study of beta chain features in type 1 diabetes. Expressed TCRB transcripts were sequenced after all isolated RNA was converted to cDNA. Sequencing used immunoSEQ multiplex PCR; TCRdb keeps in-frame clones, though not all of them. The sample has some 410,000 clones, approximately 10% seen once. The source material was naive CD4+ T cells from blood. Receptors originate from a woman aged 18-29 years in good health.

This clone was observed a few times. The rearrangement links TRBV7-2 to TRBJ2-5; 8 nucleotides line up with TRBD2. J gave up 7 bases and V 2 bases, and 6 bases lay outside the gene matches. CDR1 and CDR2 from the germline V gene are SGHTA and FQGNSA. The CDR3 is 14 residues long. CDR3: CASSLRSAGGTQYF. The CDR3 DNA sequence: TGTGCCAGCAGCTTACGCTCGGCGGGGGGGACCCAGTACTTC.

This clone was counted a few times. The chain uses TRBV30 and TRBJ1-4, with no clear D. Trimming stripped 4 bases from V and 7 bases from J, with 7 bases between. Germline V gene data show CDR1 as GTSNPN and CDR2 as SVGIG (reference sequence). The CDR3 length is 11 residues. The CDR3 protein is CAWTAGEKLFF. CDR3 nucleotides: TGTGCCTGGACGGCGGGTGAAAAACTGTTTTTT. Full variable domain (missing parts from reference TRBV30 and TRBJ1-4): SQTIHQWPATLVQPVGSPLSLECTVEGTSNPNLYWYRQAAGRGLQLLFYSVGIGQISSEVPQNLSASRPQDRQFILSSKKLLLSDSGFYLCAWTAGEKLFFGSGTQLSVL.